Listed below are T cell receptor beta chains from one sample, sequenced in a study of T cell changes during pregnancy in multiple sclerosis. The assay was immunoSEQ multiplex PCR, and TCRdb's table has in-frame clones only and misses some. The repertoire consists of about 40,000 clones, with around 90% occurring once and the leading ten covering 10% to 15%. This material consisted of CD8+ T cells from peripheral blood mononuclear cells, taken in the first trimester of pregnancy. Receptors originate from a female donor with multiple sclerosis, enrolled in a pregnancy study. The CDR3 runs from the conserved cysteine through the conserved F or W. Fields, in order: D gene, V gene, J gene, clone size, CDR3 protein, CDR3 DNA. A D gene is named only where the DNA matches it firmly. Rows may omit the clone size; those that give it use once, few, many or a size class.

D gene: NA
V gene: TRBV7-9
J gene: TRBJ2-3
clone size: NA
CDR3 protein: CASSLGGDTDTQYF
CDR3 DNA: TGTGCCAGCAGCTTGGGCGGGGATACAGATACGCAGTATTTT

D gene: NA
V gene: TRBV9
J gene: TRBJ2-7
clone size: NA
CDR3 protein: CASSVGEAGDYEQYF
CDR3 DNA: TGTGCCAGCAGCGTGGGAGAGGCAGGAGACTACGAGCAGTACTTC

D gene: TRBD1
V gene: TRBV7-9
J gene: TRBJ1-4
clone size: NA
CDR3 protein: CASSFGQGELKLFF
CDR3 DNA: TGTGCCAGCAGCTTTGGACAGGGTGAATTAAAACTGTTTTTT

D gene: TRBD1
V gene: TRBV5-4
J gene: TRBJ1-1
clone size: NA
CDR3 protein: CASSSLNRGSTEAFF
CDR3 DNA: TGTGCCAGCAGCTCATTGAACAGGGGGTCAACTGAAGCTTTCTTT

D gene: TRBD1
V gene: TRBV5-8
J gene: TRBJ1-5
clone size: once
CDR3 protein: CASSFTGGWMGNQPQHF
CDR3 DNA: TGTGCCAGCAGCTTCACAGGGGGCTGGATGGGCAATCAGCCCCAGCATTTT

D gene: TRBD2
V gene: TRBV27
J gene: TRBJ2-1
clone size: NA
CDR3 protein: CASREVAGAYNEQFF
CDR3 DNA: TGTGCCAGCAGAGAAGTAGCGGGGGCATACAATGAGCAGTTCTTC

D gene: NA
V gene: TRBV15
J gene: TRBJ1-1
clone size: NA
CDR3 protein: CATSRAELGGTEAFF
CDR3 DNA: TGTGCCACCAGCAGAGCGGAGTTGGGGGGCACTGAAGCTTTCTTT

D gene: TRBD1
V gene: TRBV6-5
J gene: TRBJ1-2
clone size: NA
CDR3 protein: CASSSIGTVGGYTF
CDR3 DNA: TGTGCCAGCAGTTCCATCGGGACAGTCGGTGGCTACACCTTC

D gene: TRBD1
V gene: TRBV28
J gene: TRBJ1-2
clone size: NA
CDR3 protein: CASTPGTGNSGYTF
CDR3 DNA: TGTGCCAGCACCCCCGGGACAGGGAACTCTGGCTACACCTTC

D gene: NA
V gene: TRBV13
J gene: TRBJ1-1
clone size: few
CDR3 protein: CASRHPGQDRPNTEAFF
CDR3 DNA: TGTGCCAGCAGACACCCCGGGCAAGACAGGCCCAACACTGAAGCTTTCTTT

D gene: NA
V gene: TRBV5-4
J gene: TRBJ1-1
clone size: NA
CDR3 protein: CASSLGQLPGGTEAFF
CDR3 DNA: TGTGCCAGCAGCTTGGGACAGCTCCCGGGGGGCACTGAAGCTTTCTTT

D gene: TRBD2
V gene: TRBV2
J gene: TRBJ2-3
clone size: NA
CDR3 protein: CASVGPLAGGPTDTQYF
CDR3 DNA: TGTGCCAGCGTGGGCCCACTAGCGGGGGGTCCCACAGATACGCAGTATTTT

D gene: TRBD1
V gene: TRBV11-2
J gene: TRBJ1-3
clone size: NA
CDR3 protein: CASSWDRPSGNTIYF
CDR3 DNA: TGTGCCAGCAGCTGGGACAGGCCCTCTGGAAACACCATATATTTT

D gene: TRBD1
V gene: TRBV13
J gene: TRBJ2-3
clone size: NA
CDR3 protein: CASSLPRGRLGTDTQYF
CDR3 DNA: TGTGCCAGCAGCCTACCCAGGGGGCGGCTTGGCACAGATACGCAGTATTTT

D gene: TRBD2
V gene: TRBV2
J gene: TRBJ2-2
clone size: NA
CDR3 protein: CASQAGANTGELFF
CDR3 DNA: TGTGCCAGTCAAGCGGGGGCCAACACCGGGGAGCTGTTTTTT

D gene: NA
V gene: TRBV29-1
J gene: TRBJ1-1
clone size: NA
CDR3 protein: CSVPQGPNTEAFF
CDR3 DNA: TGCAGCGTGCCCCAGGGCCCGAACACTGAAGCTTTCTTT

D gene: NA
V gene: TRBV18
J gene: TRBJ1-1
clone size: NA
CDR3 protein: CASSPPNGVLGTEAFF
CDR3 DNA: TGTGCCAGCTCACCACCGAACGGGGTTTTGGGCACTGAAGCTTTCTTT

D gene: TRBD1
V gene: TRBV6-5
J gene: TRBJ2-2
clone size: NA
CDR3 protein: CASSYGTEDTGELFF
CDR3 DNA: TGTGCCAGCAGTTACGGGACAGAAGACACCGGGGAGCTGTTTTTT

D gene: NA
V gene: TRBV9
J gene: TRBJ2-7
clone size: NA
CDR3 protein: CASSVEQDYEQYF
CDR3 DNA: TGTGCCAGCAGCGTAGAACAAGACTACGAGCAGTACTTC

D gene: TRBD2
V gene: TRBV5-5
J gene: TRBJ2-1
clone size: NA
CDR3 protein: CASSPAGLNSYNEQFF
CDR3 DNA: TGTGCCAGCAGCCCGGCGGGACTAAACTCCTACAATGAGCAGTTCTTC

D gene: TRBD2
V gene: TRBV7-9
J gene: TRBJ2-1
clone size: NA
CDR3 protein: CASSTGGIEQFF
CDR3 DNA: TGTGCCAGCAGTACGGGGGGGATTGAGCAGTTCTTC

D gene: NA
V gene: TRBV5-6
J gene: TRBJ2-7
clone size: NA
CDR3 protein: CASSGESYEQYF
CDR3 DNA: TGTGCCAGCAGCGGGGAGAGTTACGAGCAGTACTTC

D gene: TRBD2
V gene: TRBV29-1
J gene: TRBJ2-3
clone size: NA
CDR3 protein: CSVPFFPGLAGMNTDTQYF
CDR3 DNA: TGCAGCGTCCCCTTTTTCCCCGGACTAGCGGGGATGAACACAGATACGCAGTATTTT

D gene: NA
V gene: TRBV9
J gene: TRBJ2-5
clone size: once
CDR3 protein: CASSGWRDEETQYF
CDR3 DNA: TGTGCCAGCAGCGGTTGGCGGGACGAAGAGACCCAGTACTTC

D gene: NA
V gene: TRBV13
J gene: TRBJ1-3
clone size: NA
CDR3 protein: CASSLIKSGNTIYF
CDR3 DNA: TGTGCCAGCAGCCTAATCAAATCTGGAAACACCATATATTTT

D gene: TRBD2
V gene: TRBV2
J gene: TRBJ2-1
clone size: NA
CDR3 protein: CASSEARRGGRNNEQFF
CDR3 DNA: TGTGCCAGCAGTGAAGCGAGGCGGGGGGGCAGGAACAATGAGCAGTTCTTC

D gene: NA
V gene: TRBV7-9
J gene: TRBJ2-2
clone size: NA
CDR3 protein: CASSGPLGTGELFF
CDR3 DNA: TGTGCCAGCAGCGGGCCACTGGGCACCGGGGAGCTGTTTTTT

D gene: TRBD2
V gene: TRBV6-4
J gene: TRBJ2-3
clone size: NA
CDR3 protein: CASSDGPSGGDTQYF
CDR3 DNA: TGTGCCAGCAGTGATGGGCCTAGCGGGGGGGATACGCAGTATTTT

D gene: TRBD1
V gene: TRBV30
J gene: TRBJ2-7
clone size: NA
CDR3 protein: CAWGTGIHEQYF
CDR3 DNA: TGTGCCTGGGGGACAGGGATCCACGAGCAGTACTTC

D gene: NA
V gene: TRBV9
J gene: TRBJ1-5
clone size: NA
CDR3 protein: CASSVGGDNQPQHF
CDR3 DNA: TGTGCCAGCAGCGTGGGAGGGGACAATCAGCCCCAGCATTTT

D gene: NA
V gene: TRBV9
J gene: TRBJ1-4
clone size: NA
CDR3 protein: CASSPSGGAAEKLFF
CDR3 DNA: TGTGCCAGCAGCCCTAGCGGGGGCGCGGCTGAAAAACTGTTTTTT

D gene: NA
V gene: TRBV11-3
J gene: TRBJ2-5
clone size: NA
CDR3 protein: CASSLEASSQETQYF
CDR3 DNA: TGTGCCAGCAGCTTAGAGGCTAGCAGTCAAGAGACCCAGTACTTC

D gene: NA
V gene: TRBV9
J gene: TRBJ2-6
clone size: NA
CDR3 protein: CASSVGGSGANVLTF
CDR3 DNA: TGTGCCAGCAGCGTAGGAGGGTCTGGGGCCAACGTCCTGACTTTC

D gene: TRBD2
V gene: TRBV19
J gene: TRBJ2-3
clone size: NA
CDR3 protein: CASSIRGLAGGPSGTDTQYF
CDR3 DNA: TGTGCCAGTAGTATTAGGGGACTAGCGGGGGGCCCCAGCGGCACAGATACGCAGTATTTT

D gene: NA
V gene: TRBV6-1
J gene: TRBJ2-7
clone size: NA
CDR3 protein: CASSEAPSNYEQYF
CDR3 DNA: TGTGCCAGCAGTGAAGCCCCAAGCAATTACGAGCAGTACTTC

D gene: NA
V gene: TRBV15
J gene: TRBJ2-7
clone size: NA
CDR3 protein: CATSRDFSSIYEQYF
CDR3 DNA: TGTGCCACCAGCAGAGATTTTTCCTCTATTTACGAGCAGTACTTC

D gene: NA
V gene: TRBV5-3
J gene: TRBJ2-2
clone size: NA
CDR3 protein: CARSPRCAGITGELFF
CDR3 DNA: TGTGCCAGAAGCCCAAGGTGCGCGGGGATCACCGGGGAGCTGTTTTTT

D gene: NA
V gene: TRBV7-6
J gene: TRBJ2-7
clone size: NA
CDR3 protein: CASSSNGDISYEQYF
CDR3 DNA: TGTGCCAGCAGCTCTAATGGGGACATAAGCTACGAGCAGTACTTC

D gene: TRBD2
V gene: TRBV27
J gene: TRBJ2-1
clone size: once
CDR3 protein: CASSSQLAGLYNEQFF
CDR3 DNA: TGTGCCAGCAGTTCCCAACTAGCGGGGCTCTACAATGAGCAGTTCTTC

D gene: NA
V gene: TRBV14
J gene: TRBJ2-2
clone size: NA
CDR3 protein: CASSQQGPMDGELFF
CDR3 DNA: TGTGCCAGCAGCCAACAGGGCCCTATGGACGGGGAGCTGTTTTTT

D gene: NA
V gene: TRBV10-2
J gene: TRBJ1-1
clone size: NA
CDR3 protein: CASRVAEVNTEAFF
CDR3 DNA: TGCGCCAGCAGGGTGGCAGAAGTGAACACTGAAGCTTTCTTT

D gene: TRBD1
V gene: TRBV19
J gene: TRBJ1-5
clone size: NA
CDR3 protein: CASSSRQGELNQPQHF
CDR3 DNA: TGTGCCAGTAGTTCCCGACAGGGGGAGTTGAATCAGCCCCAGCATTTT